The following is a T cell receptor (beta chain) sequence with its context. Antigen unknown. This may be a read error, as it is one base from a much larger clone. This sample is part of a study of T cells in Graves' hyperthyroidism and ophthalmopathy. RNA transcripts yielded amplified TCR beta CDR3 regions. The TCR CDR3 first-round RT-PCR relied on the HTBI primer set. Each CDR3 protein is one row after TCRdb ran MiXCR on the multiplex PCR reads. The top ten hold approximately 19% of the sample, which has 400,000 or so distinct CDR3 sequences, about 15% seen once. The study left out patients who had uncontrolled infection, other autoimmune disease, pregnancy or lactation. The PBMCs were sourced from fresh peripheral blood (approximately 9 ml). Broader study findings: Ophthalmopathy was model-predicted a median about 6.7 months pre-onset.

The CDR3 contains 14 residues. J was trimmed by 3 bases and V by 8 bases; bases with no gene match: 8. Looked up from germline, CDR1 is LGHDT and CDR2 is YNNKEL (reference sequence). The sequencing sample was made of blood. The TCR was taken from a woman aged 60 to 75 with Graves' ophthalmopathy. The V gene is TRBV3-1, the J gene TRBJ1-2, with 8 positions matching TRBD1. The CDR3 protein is CASGRGQGDYGYTF. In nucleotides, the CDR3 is TGTGCCAGCGGCCGAGGACAGGGAGACTATGGCTACACCTTC.